What follows are 15 T cell receptor beta chains derived from one specimen sequenced in a study of shared clonotypes between healthy human individuals. The repertoire was sequenced with immunoSEQ multiplex PCR; TCRdb's copy has only in-frame clones and lacks some. This sample has 800,000 to 1,200,000 clones, with about 84% found just once. Sequenced input: memory CD4+ T cells from PBMCs. Subset denoted: CD45RA-negative fraction. The receptors originated from a man aged 18 to 30 in good health. Some clones in this sample may be carry-over from other donors' samples.

The J gene is TRBJ2-6, the V gene TRBV5-1, with D possibly called TRBD1 or TRBD2 (5 bases each). The CDR3 is 17 residues long. The germline V and J ends were trimmed by 3 bases and 0 bases, with 13 bases remaining between them. Germline loops: CDR1 SGHRS, CDR2 YFSETQ. DNA for the CDR3: TGCGCCAGCAGCTCCCAGGGACCGACCTCTGGGGCCAACGTCCTGACTTTC. This translates into CASSSQGPTSGANVLTF.

This clone appeared once. The V gene is TRBV5-1, the J gene TRBJ2-7; D is undetermined. The V gene's germline CDR1 is SGHRS and CDR2 YFSETQ. V was cut by 5 bases and J by 1 base, with 4 bases left in between. The CDR3 totals 11 residues. CDR3 residues: CASRTSYEQYF. The CDR3 nucleotides read TGCGCCAGCAGAACGTCCTACGAGCAGTACTTC.

The rearrangement joins TRBV15 to TRBJ2-7; no definite D call. Germline lookup yields CDR1 LNHNV and CDR2 YYDKDF (reference sequence). The CDR3 is made up of 13 amino acids. The V gene lost 3 bases and the J gene lost 3 bases, with 9 bases spanning the gap. This CDR3 is CATSSGAVYEQYF. The CDR3 DNA reads TGTGCCACCAGCAGCGGCGCAGTCTACGAGCAGTACTTC.

This chain links TRBV11-3 with TRBJ2-7, with 8 bases aligning to TRBD1. V shed 4 bases, J shed 1 base, and the junction held 9 bases outside the gene matches. The V gene's germline CDR1 is SGHNT and CDR2 YENEEA. The CDR3 is 16 amino acids. Written as DNA, the CDR3 is TGTGCCAGCAGCTCCCTAGGACAGGGCGCATCCTACGAGCAGTACTTC. This encodes CASSSLGQGASYEQYF.

The V gene is TRBV2, the J gene TRBJ1-2; 12 bases are a match to TRBD1. This CDR3 has 14 residues. In germline, CDR1 is SNHLY, CDR2 FYNNEI. Trimming at V came to 7 bases and at J to 8 bases, leaving 8 bases not matched to a gene. CDR3 protein: CASIRDRGQWGYTF. CDR3 sequence (DNA): TGTGCCAGCATTCGGGACAGGGGGCAATGGGGCTACACCTTC.

The J gene is TRBJ2-1, the V gene TRBV6-5; TRBD2 matches 8 bases. V lost 7 bases, J lost 4 bases, and 6 bases stayed unmatched. CDR1 is MNHEY, CDR2 SVGAGI, per germline. The CDR3 runs 14 residues. The CDR3 region is CASKSGLAYNEQFF. In DNA form, the CDR3 reads TGTGCCAGCAAGAGCGGACTAGCTTACAATGAGCAGTTCTTC.

The chain recombines TRBV9 with TRBJ1-2; 7 bases line up with TRBD1. The germline V gene has CDR1 SGDLS and CDR2 YYNGEE. V dropped 4 bases and J dropped 4; count of bases not matched to a gene: 4. There are 13 residues in the CDR3. The CDR3 loop is CASSSRDSYGYTF. DNA of the CDR3: TGTGCCAGCAGCTCCCGGGACAGCTATGGCTACACCTTC.

In the case of this clone: This sample includes further DNA sequences coding for the same CDR3. The CDR3 nucleotides read TGTGCCAGCAGTCCCAGACTCAACGAGCAGTACTTC. Encoded protein: CASSPRLNEQYF. The chain links TRBV6-6 to TRBJ2-7; D gene unclear. The length of the CDR3 is 12 residues. Per germline, CDR1 MNHNY and CDR2 SVGAGI (reference sequence). Trimming stripped 5 bases from V and 5 bases from J, with 10 bases between.

The chain uses TRBV19 and TRBJ1-1; the D is unclear. The germline V and J ends were trimmed by 7 bases and 1 base, with 7 bases remaining between them. The CDR3 runs to 12 residues. CDR1 and CDR2 from the germline V gene are LNHDA and SQIVND (reference sequence). The CDR3 nucleotides read TGTGCCAGTATTGGGGAGAACACTGAAGCTTTCTTT. Its protein product is CASIGENTEAFF.

This clone was found once. This chain uses TRBV2 with TRBJ1-2, with 8 bases identical to TRBD1. V dropped 6 bases and J dropped 4; count of bases not matched to a gene: 7. CDR1 and CDR2 (germline): SNHLY, FYNNEI. This CDR3 comprises 14 residues. The CDR3 protein is CASSGQGASYGYTF. The CDR3, as DNA: TGTGCCAGCAGCGGTCAGGGGGCTAGCTATGGCTACACCTTC.

The gene calls are TRBV18 and TRBJ2-2, with D hard to call. V gave up 0 bases and J gave up 1 base, with 6 bases separating them. CDR1 and CDR2 (germline): KGHSH, LQKENI. This CDR3 is built from 15 residues. The CDR3 DNA reads as TGTGCCAGCTCACCACCGTACAGGAACACCGGGGAGCTGTTTTTT. It encodes CASSPPYRNTGELFF.

The chain has TRBV28 and TRBJ2-7; D is tentatively TRBD1 or TRBD2 (5 bases each). The V gene's germline CDR1 is MDHEN and CDR2 SYDVKM. The V and J ends lost 1 base and 3 bases respectively, with 16 bases between them. The CDR3 runs to 16 residues. Here the CDR3 reads CASSLSLGPGLYEQYF. CDR3 nucleotides: TGTGCCAGCAGTTTATCGTTAGGGCCGGGGCTCTACGAGCAGTACTTC.

The J gene is TRBJ2-5, the V gene TRBV19, with D hard to call. CDR1 and CDR2 from the germline V gene are LNHDA and SQIVND (reference sequence). V gave up 4 bases and J gave up 3 bases, with 3 bases separating them. The CDR3 covers 11 residues. The CDR3 bases are TGTGCCAGTAGTAGAGAAGAGACCCAGTACTTC. It is translated as CASSREETQYF.

Comments on this clone: This CDR3 is also generated by other DNA sequences in the sample. V is TRBV5-1 and J is TRBJ2-7; the match to TRBD2 covers 7 bases. The germline CDR1 and CDR2 sequences are SGHRS and YFSETQ. The V gene end was trimmed by 2 bases and the J gene end by 2 bases; junction bases not matched to a gene: 4. The CDR3 is 14 residues long. The CDR3 sequence: CASSFSGGTYEQYF. The CDR3 DNA sequence: TGCGCCAGCAGCTTTTCGGGGGGAACCTACGAGCAGTACTTC.

The chain has TRBV11-2 and TRBJ2-1; D is ambiguous. This CDR3 is 12 amino acids long. Germline V lookup: CDR1 SGHAT, CDR2 FQNNGV. Trimming stripped 0 bases from V and 9 bases from J, with 6 bases between. This chain's CDR3 is CASSLDGSEQFF. CDR3 in DNA: TGTGCCAGCAGCTTAGATGGCAGTGAGCAGTTCTTC.